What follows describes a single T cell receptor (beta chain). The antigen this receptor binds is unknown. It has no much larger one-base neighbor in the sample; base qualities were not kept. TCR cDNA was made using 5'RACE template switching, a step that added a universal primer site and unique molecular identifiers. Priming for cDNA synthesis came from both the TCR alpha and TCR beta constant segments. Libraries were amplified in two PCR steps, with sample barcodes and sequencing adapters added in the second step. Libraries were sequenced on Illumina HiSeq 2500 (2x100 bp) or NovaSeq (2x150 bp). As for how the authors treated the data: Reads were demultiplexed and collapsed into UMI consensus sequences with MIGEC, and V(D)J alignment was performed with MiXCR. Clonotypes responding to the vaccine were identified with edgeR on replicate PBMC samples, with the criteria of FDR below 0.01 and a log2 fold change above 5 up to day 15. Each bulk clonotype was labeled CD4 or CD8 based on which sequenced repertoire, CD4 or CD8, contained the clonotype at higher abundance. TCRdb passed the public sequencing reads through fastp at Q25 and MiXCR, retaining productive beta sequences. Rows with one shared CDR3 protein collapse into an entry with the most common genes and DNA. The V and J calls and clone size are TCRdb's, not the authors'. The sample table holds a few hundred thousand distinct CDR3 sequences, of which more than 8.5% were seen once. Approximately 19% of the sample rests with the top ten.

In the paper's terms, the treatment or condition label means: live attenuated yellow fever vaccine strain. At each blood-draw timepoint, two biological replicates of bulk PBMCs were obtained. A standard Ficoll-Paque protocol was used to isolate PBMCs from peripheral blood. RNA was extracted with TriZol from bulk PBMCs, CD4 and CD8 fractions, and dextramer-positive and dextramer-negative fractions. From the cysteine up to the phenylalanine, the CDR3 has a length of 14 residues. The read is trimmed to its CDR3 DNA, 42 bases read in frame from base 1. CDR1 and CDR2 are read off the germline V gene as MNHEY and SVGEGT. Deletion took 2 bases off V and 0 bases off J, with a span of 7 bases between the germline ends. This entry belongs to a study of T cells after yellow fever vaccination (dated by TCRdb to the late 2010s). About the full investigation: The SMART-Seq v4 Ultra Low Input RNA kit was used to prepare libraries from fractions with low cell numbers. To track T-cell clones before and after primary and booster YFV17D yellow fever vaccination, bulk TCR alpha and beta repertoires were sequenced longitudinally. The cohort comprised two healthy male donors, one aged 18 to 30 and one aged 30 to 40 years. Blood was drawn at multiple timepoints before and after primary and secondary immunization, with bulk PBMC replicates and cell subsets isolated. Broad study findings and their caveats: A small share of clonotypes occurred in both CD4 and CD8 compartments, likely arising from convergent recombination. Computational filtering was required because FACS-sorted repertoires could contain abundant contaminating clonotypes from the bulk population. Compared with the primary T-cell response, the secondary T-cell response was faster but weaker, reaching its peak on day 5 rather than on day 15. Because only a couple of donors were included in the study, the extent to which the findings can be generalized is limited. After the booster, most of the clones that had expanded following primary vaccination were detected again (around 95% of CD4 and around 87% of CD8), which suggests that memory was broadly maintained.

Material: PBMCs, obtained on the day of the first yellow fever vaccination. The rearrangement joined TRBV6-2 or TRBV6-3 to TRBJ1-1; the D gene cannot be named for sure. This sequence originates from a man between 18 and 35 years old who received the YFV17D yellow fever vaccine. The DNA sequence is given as TGTGCCAGCAGTTACGTGGGTTTGAACACTGAAGCTTTCTTT. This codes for CASSYVGLNTEAFF.